A single sample gave rise to the 21 T cell receptor beta chains below, sequenced in a study of T cell responses to AZD1222 COVID-19 vaccine. Libraries were prepared by immunoSEQ multiplex PCR; TCRdb keeps only in-frame clonotypes and omits some of them. The repertoire consists of 90,000 to 110,000 clones, with about 90% occurring once and the leading ten covering roughly 6.9%. Sequencing was performed on peripheral blood, taken on day 0 of AZD1222 vaccination. All receptors come from an adult in good health.

The chain is built from TRBV2 and TRBJ1-3, with D hard to call. Germline CDR1 reads SNHLY; CDR2 reads FYNNEI. The CDR3 length is 13 residues. V was pared by 6 bases and J by 8 bases, with 14 bases between. CDR3 DNA: TGTGCCAGCAGGGACCCATGGGGAGACACCATATATTTT. As protein: CASRDPWGDTIYF. The variable domain in full, with the rest retrieved from reference TRBV2 and TRBJ1-3, is EPEVTQTPSHQVTQMGQEVILRCVPISNHLYFYWYRQILGQKVEFLVSFYNNEISEKSEIFDDQFSVERPDGSNFTLKIRSTKLEDSAMYFCASRDPWGDTIYFGEGSWLTVV.

Only one count was recorded for this clone. The genes are TRBV18 and TRBJ2-5; 13 bases line up with TRBD2. CDR1 is KGHSH, CDR2 LQKENI, per germline. V was pared by 3 bases and J by 0 bases, with 10 bases of the junction left unmatched. The CDR3 is made up of 19 amino acids. The CDR3: CASSPNLRLAGGHQETQYF. In DNA, the CDR3 is TGTGCCAGCTCACCCAACTTAAGACTAGCGGGAGGCCACCAAGAGACCCAGTACTTC.

CDR3 bases: TGTGCCAGCAGCCCAGACGGTGGCGATTCACCCCTCCACTTT. It yields the protein CASSPDGGDSPLHF. The rearrangement links TRBV6-4 to TRBJ1-6; D is undetermined. Trimming took off 6 bases at V and 8 bases at J, with 14 bases between the two ends. The CDR3 length is 14 residues. Germline loops: CDR1 MRHNA, CDR2 SNTAGT.

The rearrangement uses TRBV6-6 and TRBJ1-6; no reliable D call. The CDR3 is 14 residues long. CDR1 MNHNY and CDR2 SVGAGI come from the germline V gene (reference sequence). V lost 2 bases and J 4 bases, leaving 6 bases between the germline ends. CDR3 nucleotide sequence: TGTGCCAGCAGTTACGCCCAATATAATTCACCCCTCCACTTT. Protein product: CASSYAQYNSPLHF.

This clone was seen a single time. The rearrangement joins TRBV27 to TRBJ2-1, with D possibly being TRBD1 or TRBD2 (7 bases each). Germline lookup yields CDR1 MNHEY and CDR2 SMNVEV (reference sequence). The ends were cut back, 1 base at V and 4 bases at J, with 14 bases in the middle. The CDR3 extends over 16 amino acids. Written as DNA, the CDR3 is TGTGCCAGCAGTTTATTGGCAGGGGGGGGGTACAATGAGCAGTTCTTC. This codes for CASSLLAGGGYNEQFF.

This clone was recorded only once. The chain couples TRBV6-6 to TRBJ2-1; TRBD2 matches 7 bases. Germline CDR1 and CDR2: MNHNY and SVGAGI (reference sequence). V was clipped by 6 bases and J by 10 bases; unmatched bases: 12. The CDR3 sequence is 14 residues long. CDR3 sequence (DNA): TGTGCCAGCAGCCCGATGGGAGGGGAATGGGAGCAGTTCTTC. This gives the protein CASSPMGGEWEQFF.

The V and J genes are TRBV14 and TRBJ1-6; D is possibly TRBD1 (5 bases). CDR1 SGHDN and CDR2 FVKESK come from the germline V gene. Trimming cost V 2 bases and J 1 base, with 9 bases left between them. CDR3 length equals 16 residues. CDR3 amino acids: CASSQRKGSYNSPLHF. Here the CDR3 DNA reads TGTGCCAGCAGCCAAAGGAAGGGGTCCTATAATTCACCCCTCCACTTT.

This chain uses TRBV7-2 with TRBJ1-6; 7 bases map to TRBD1. Losses at the gene ends were 5 bases for V and 7 bases for J; bases not matched to a gene: 8. CDR1 and CDR2 (germline): SGHTA, FQGNSA. CDR3 length: 15 amino acids. CDR3 protein: CASSAGGIYNSPLHF. The CDR3 DNA sequence: TGTGCCAGCAGCGCAGGGGGGATTTACAATTCACCCCTCCACTTT. The full variable domain, in which reference TRBV7-2 and TRBJ1-6 provide the parts outside the CDR3, is GAGVSQSPSNKVTEKGKDVELRCDPISGHTALYWYRQSLGQGLEFLIYFQGNSAPDKSGLPSDRFSAERTGGSVSTLTIQRTQQEDSAVYLCASSAGGIYNSPLHFGNGTRLTVT.

Points on this clone: A read error may account for a junction end that differs from germline. The chain is built from TRBV27 and TRBJ1-4; 7 positions match TRBD1. The CDR3 spans 15 residues. Germline V CDR1 and CDR2: MNHEY, SMNVEV (reference sequence). The CDR3 loop is CASSSGQERNGKLFF. Here the CDR3 DNA reads TGTGCCAGCAGTAGCGGACAGGAACGAAATGGAAAACTGTTTTTT.

V usage is TRBV29-1 and J usage is TRBJ2-1; TRBD2 might be the D (7 bases). Trimming removed 1 base at V and 9 bases at J, with 16 bases between. This CDR3 is 14 amino acids long. In germline, CDR1 is SQVTM, CDR2 ANQGSEA. As DNA, the CDR3 is TGCAGCGTTGAAGTCACAGGGAGGGGCGGTGAGCAGTTCTTC. Protein sequence: CSVEVTGRGGEQFF.

The genes are TRBV19 and TRBJ2-2; weak D call: TRBD2 (6 bases). The CDR3 is made up of 15 amino acids. Looked up from germline, CDR1 is LNHDA and CDR2 is SQIVND (reference sequence). The germline V and J ends were trimmed by 6 bases and 0 bases, with 11 bases remaining between them. The CDR3 bases are TGTGCCAGTAGCATTACGGGGGCGAACACCGGGGAGCTGTTTTTT. It is translated as CASSITGANTGELFF.

The chain combines TRBV2 with TRBJ1-1; D unresolved. Trimming took off 4 bases at V and 4 bases at J, with 10 bases between the two ends. Germline lookup yields CDR1 SNHLY and CDR2 FYNNEI. The CDR3 contains 13 residues. The CDR3 sequence is CASSGVTATEAFF. Written as DNA, the CDR3 is TGTGCCAGCAGTGGAGTCACAGCCACTGAAGCTTTCTTT.

This chain links TRBV2 with TRBJ2-7, with D possibly TRBD1 on 6 matching bases. This CDR3 comprises 12 residues. V lost 5 bases and J 4 bases, leaving 9 bases between the germline ends. Germline values: CDR1 SNHLY, CDR2 FYNNEI. CDR3 amino acids: CASSTQGYEQYF. In DNA form, the CDR3 reads TGTGCCAGCAGTACACAGGGATACGAGCAGTACTTC.

The chain uses TRBV6-2 or TRBV6-3 and TRBJ1-1; D call uncertain. V was cut by 0 bases and J by 5 bases, with 4 bases left in between. CDR1 and CDR2 (germline): MNHEY, SVGEGT. The CDR3 runs to 12 residues. CDR3 protein: CASSYSRTEAFF. DNA for the CDR3: TGTGCCAGCAGTTACTCGAGGACTGAAGCTTTCTTT.

The V gene is TRBV6-2 or TRBV6-3, the J gene TRBJ1-2; D remains unclear. Deletions cut 2 bases from V and 5 bases from J, with 12 bases between. The CDR3 contains 14 residues. Germline V gives CDR1 MNHEY, CDR2 SVGEGT. The CDR3 reads CASSYRGPVYGYTF. The CDR3 nucleotides read TGTGCCAGCAGTTACAGAGGGCCAGTATATGGCTACACCTTC.

This clone was observed a few times. The chain is built from TRBV30 and TRBJ1-4, with D perhaps TRBD1 (6 bases). The CDR3 totals 14 residues. V was cut by 0 bases and J by 8 bases, with 13 bases left in between. Germline V lookup: CDR1 GTSNPN, CDR2 SVGIG (reference sequence). CDR3 DNA: TGTGCCTGGAGTGTAAGGGGGGCCCAAGAAAAACTGTTTTTT. It codes for CAWSVRGAQEKLFF.

This rearrangement joins TRBV5-1 to TRBJ2-3, with D perhaps given as TRBD1 or TRBD2 (5 bases each). The length of the CDR3 is 14 residues. In germline, CDR1 is SGHRS, CDR2 YFSETQ. Between the trimmed V and J ends, which lost 4 bases and 3 bases, there was a span of 12 bases. The CDR3 spells CASSPTGATDTQYF. As DNA, the CDR3 is TGCGCCAGCAGCCCGACCGGGGCTACAGATACGCAGTATTTT.

The rearrangement joins TRBV7-9 to TRBJ2-7, with D hard to call. The CDR3 totals 13 residues. Germline CDR1 and CDR2: SEHNR and FQNEAQ (reference sequence). V shed 1 base and J shed 2 bases, with 6 bases lying between them. The CDR3 DNA sequence: TGTGCCAGCAGCTTAGGACAACCCTACGAGCAGTACTTC. It is translated as CASSLGQPYEQYF.

This sequence joins TRBV6-5 and TRBJ2-1, with 9 bases lining up with TRBD1. V dropped 4 bases and J dropped 2; count of bases not matched to a gene: 6. In germline, CDR1 is MNHEY, CDR2 SVGAGI. The CDR3 covers 16 residues. CDR3 sequence reads: CASSSSGTGTYNEQFF. In DNA form, the CDR3 reads TGTGCCAGCAGTTCTTCCGGGACAGGGACCTACAATGAGCAGTTCTTC.

This chain joins TRBV14 and TRBJ1-1; TRBD1 is a possible D gene (5 bases). The V end lost 5 bases, the J end lost 4 bases, and 26 bases lay between the germline ends. The CDR3 has 18 residues. Germline CDR1 reads SGHDN; CDR2 reads FVKESK. CDR3 bases: TGTGCCAGCAGCAAAAGGGGACCAGGTATTGGATTTAGCACTGAAGCTTTCTTT. Residues: CASSKRGPGIGFSTEAFF.

The rearrangement joins TRBV28 to TRBJ2-7; 10 nucleotides match TRBD2. With V trimmed by 6 bases and J by 3 bases, 8 bases remained unmatched. The CDR3 sequence is 15 residues long. Germline CDR1 reads MDHEN; CDR2 reads SYDVKM. CDR3 bases: TGTGCCAGCAGCCCTAGCGGGAGAGGTATCTACGAGCAGTACTTC. Protein: CASSPSGRGIYEQYF.